The source of this T cell receptor beta chain is a study of cytomegalovirus exposure and HLA in healthy donors. General observations from the study: That first-cohort TCR clusters tended to co-occur in the 120 or so validation repertoires was found in a later analysis. Among TCR beta chains, those listed as cytomegalovirus-associated numbered some 160. High sensitivity and specificity were reportedly achieved when the classifier diagnosed cytomegalovirus status.

In the case of this clone: Its antigen is as yet unknown.

Trimming took 1 base from V and 8 from J; bases not matched to a gene: 7. CDR3 size: 16 residues. Germline V gene sequence: CDR1 SGHTA, CDR2 FQGNSA. The assay was immunoSEQ multiplex PCR, and TCRdb's table has in-frame clones only and misses some. The table includes 150,000 to 200,000 clones, more than 75% detected once. The material sequenced was PBMCs. The J gene is TRBJ2-3, the V gene TRBV7-2, with 12 bases lining up with TRBD2. The source of this sequence is a woman in her 30s in good health and CMV-seronegative. This CDR3 reads CASSLDLAGGLRTQYF. The CDR3 DNA sequence: TGTGCCAGCAGCTTAGACCTAGCGGGGGGGTTGCGTACGCAGTATTTT.